This T cell receptor (beta chain) stems from a study of cytotoxic CD8 clonotypes in ibrutinib-treated CLL. Overall study: Responses: roughly 25 partial, 2 complete; after median approximately 70 months, about 15 stayed remitted, around twelve progressed. Once treatment had gone on for a median of 12 months, range 6 to 36, response samples were drawn.

Overall study findings and caveats: Clonality, elevated at ibrutinib response, dropped back toward baseline at progression. Higher circulating CD8+ T-cell counts strongly accompanied higher baseline clonality, above age-matched healthy donors.

On this clone itself: Its specificity is not known.

The repertoire was sequenced with immunoSEQ multiplex PCR; TCRdb's copy has only in-frame clones and lacks some. The sample holds 110,000 or so clones, about 50% seen once. The ends were cut back, 3 bases at V and 10 bases at J, with 11 bases in the middle. Looked up from germline, CDR1 is SGHTA and CDR2 is FQGNSA. The length of the CDR3 is 12 residues. The sequencing here drew on PBMCs, taken after 24 months of ibrutinib treatment. The chain has TRBV7-2 and TRBJ2-3, with D uncertain. The origin of this receptor is a human donor with chronic lymphocytic leukemia. This chain's CDR3 is CASSLSLDPQYF. The CDR3 DNA follows: TGTGCCAGCAGCTTGAGTCTAGACCCGCAGTATTTT.